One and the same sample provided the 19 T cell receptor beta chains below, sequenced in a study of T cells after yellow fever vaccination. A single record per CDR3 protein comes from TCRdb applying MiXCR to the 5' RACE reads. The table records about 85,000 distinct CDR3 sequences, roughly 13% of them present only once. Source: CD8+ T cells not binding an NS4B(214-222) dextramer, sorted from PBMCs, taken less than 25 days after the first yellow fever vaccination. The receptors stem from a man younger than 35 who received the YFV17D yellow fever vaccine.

The CDR3 loop is CASSLGRGTAYEQYF. The CDR3 DNA sequence: TGTGCCAGCAGCTTAGGCCGGGGTACAGCCTACGAGCAGTACTTC. The V and J genes are TRBV7-9 and TRBJ2-7; maybe TRBD2 (5 bases). Germline V CDR1 and CDR2: SEHNR, FQNEAQ (reference sequence). Trimming removed 1 base at V and 2 bases at J, with 12 bases between. The length of the CDR3 is 15 residues.

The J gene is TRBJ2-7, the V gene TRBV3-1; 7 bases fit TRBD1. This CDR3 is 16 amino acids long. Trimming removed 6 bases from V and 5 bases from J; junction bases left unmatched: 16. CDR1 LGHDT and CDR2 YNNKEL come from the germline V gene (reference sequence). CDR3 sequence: CASRQTRDSLSDEQYV. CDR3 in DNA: TGTGCCAGCAGGCAAACCCGGGACAGTCTATCGGACGAGCAGTACGTC.

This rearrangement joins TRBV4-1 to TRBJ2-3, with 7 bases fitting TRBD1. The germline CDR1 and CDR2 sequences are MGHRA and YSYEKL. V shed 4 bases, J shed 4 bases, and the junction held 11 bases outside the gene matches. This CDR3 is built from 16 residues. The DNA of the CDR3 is TGCGCCAGCAGCCCAGTACAGGGGTATCGAGCAGATACGCAGTATTTT. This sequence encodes CASSPVQGYRADTQYF.

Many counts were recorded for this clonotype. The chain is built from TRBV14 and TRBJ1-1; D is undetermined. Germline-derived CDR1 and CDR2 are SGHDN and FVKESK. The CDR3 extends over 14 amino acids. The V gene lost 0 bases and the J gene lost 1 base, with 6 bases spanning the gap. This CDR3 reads CASSQDRGNTEAFF. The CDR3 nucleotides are TGTGCCAGCAGCCAAGATCGTGGGAACACTGAAGCTTTCTTT.

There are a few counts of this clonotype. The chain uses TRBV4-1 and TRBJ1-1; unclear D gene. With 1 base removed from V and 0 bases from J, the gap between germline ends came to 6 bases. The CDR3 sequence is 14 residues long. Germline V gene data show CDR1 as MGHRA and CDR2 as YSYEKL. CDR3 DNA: TGCGCCAGCAGCCAAGGGATCATGAACACTGAAGCTTTCTTT. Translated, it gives CASSQGIMNTEAFF.

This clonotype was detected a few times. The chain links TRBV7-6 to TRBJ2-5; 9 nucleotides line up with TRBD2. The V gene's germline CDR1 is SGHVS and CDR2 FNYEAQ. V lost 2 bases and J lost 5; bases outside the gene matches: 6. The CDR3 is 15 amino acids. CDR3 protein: CASSLRAGGRETQYF. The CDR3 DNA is TGTGCCAGCAGCTTAAGAGCGGGGGGACGGGAGACCCAGTACTTC.

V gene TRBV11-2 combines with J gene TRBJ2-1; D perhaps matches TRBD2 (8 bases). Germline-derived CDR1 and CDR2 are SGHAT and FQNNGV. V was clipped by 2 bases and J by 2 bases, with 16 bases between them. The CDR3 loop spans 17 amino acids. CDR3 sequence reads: CASSLRPGGLAYNEQFF. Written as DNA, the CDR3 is TGTGCCAGCAGCTTACGCCCAGGGGGACTAGCCTACAATGAGCAGTTCTTC.

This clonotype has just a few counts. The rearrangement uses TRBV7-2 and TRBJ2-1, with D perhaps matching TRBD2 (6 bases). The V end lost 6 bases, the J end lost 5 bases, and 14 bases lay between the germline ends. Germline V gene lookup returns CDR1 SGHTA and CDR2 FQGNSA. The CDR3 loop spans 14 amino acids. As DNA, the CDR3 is TGTGCCAGCAGTAAAGGACTACTAAACAATGAGCAGTTCTTC. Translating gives CASSKGLLNNEQFF.

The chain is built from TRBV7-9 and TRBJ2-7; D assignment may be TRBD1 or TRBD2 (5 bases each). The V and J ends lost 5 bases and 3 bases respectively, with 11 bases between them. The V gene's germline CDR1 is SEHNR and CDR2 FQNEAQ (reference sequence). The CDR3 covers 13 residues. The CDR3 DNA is TGTGCCAGCAGCCGGGACGGAAACTACGAGCAGTACTTC. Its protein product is CASSRDGNYEQYF.

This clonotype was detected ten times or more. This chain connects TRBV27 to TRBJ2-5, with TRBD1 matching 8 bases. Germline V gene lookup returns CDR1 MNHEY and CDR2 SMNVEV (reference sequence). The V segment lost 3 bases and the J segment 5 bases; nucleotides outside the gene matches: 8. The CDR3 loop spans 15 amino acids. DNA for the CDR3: TGTGCCAGCAGTTTGGGACAGGAGCTTGGGGAGACCCAGTACTTC. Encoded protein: CASSLGQELGETQYF.

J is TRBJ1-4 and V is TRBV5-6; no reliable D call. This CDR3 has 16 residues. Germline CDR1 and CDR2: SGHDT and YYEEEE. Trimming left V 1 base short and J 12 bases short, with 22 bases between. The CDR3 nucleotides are TGTGCCAGCAGCTTGTCGTCGGAAATGAATCGGGCTGAACTGTTTTTT. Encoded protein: CASSLSSEMNRAELFF.

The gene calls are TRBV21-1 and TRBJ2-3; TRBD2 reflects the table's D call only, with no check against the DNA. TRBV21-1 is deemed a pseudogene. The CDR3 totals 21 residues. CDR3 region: CASSQLLAGAGALTSTDTQYF. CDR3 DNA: TGTGCCAGCAGCCAACTCCTAGCGGGAGCGGGGGCGCTTACTAGCACAGATACGCAGTATTTT.

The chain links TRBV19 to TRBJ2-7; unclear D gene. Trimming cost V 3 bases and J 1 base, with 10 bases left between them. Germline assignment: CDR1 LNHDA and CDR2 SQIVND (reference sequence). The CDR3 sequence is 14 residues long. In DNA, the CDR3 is TGTGCCAGTAGTATCGTGGCAGCGTCCTACGAGCAGTACTTC. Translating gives CASSIVAASYEQYF. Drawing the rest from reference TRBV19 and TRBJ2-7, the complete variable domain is DGGITQSPKYLFRKEGQNVTLSCEQNLNHDAMYWYRQDPGQGLRLIYYSQIVNDFQKGDIAEGYSVSREKKESFPLTVTSAQKNPTAFYLCASSIVAASYEQYFGPGTRLTVT.

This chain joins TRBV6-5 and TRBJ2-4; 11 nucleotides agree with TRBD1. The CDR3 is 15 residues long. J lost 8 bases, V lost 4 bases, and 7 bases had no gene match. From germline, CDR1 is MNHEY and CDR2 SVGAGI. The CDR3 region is CASSSGDRGWDIQYF. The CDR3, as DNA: TGTGCCAGCAGTTCCGGGGACAGGGGGTGGGACATTCAGTACTTC.

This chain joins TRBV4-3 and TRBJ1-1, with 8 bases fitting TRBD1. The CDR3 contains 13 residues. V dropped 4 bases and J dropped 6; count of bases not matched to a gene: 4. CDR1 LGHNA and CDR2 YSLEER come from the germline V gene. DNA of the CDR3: TGCGCCAGCAGCCTCCTACAGGGGGCTGAAGCTTTCTTT. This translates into CASSLLQGAEAFF.

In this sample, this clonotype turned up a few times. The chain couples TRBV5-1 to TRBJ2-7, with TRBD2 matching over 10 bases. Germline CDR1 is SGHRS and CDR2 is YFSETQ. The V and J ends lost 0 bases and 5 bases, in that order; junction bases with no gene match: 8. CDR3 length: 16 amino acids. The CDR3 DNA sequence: TGCGCCAGCAGCTTGGGGCTGGGACTAGCGATCCACGAGCAGTACTTC. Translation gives CASSLGLGLAIHEQYF.

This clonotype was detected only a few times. The CDR3 region has the DNA TGTGCCAGCACTCTCGGGACAGGGGGTGTCGATGAGCAGTTCTTC. Translating it yields CASTLGTGGVDEQFF. V and J are TRBV27 and TRBJ2-1; 11 positions match TRBD1. CDR3 length: 15 amino acids. Germline CDR1 is MNHEY and CDR2 is SMNVEV (reference sequence). V was clipped by 7 bases and J by 8 bases; unmatched bases: 10.

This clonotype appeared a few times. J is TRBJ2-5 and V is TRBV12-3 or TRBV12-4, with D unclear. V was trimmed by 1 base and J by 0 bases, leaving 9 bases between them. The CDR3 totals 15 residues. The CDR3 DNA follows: TGTGCCAGCAGTTTAGGGACCCTGTACCAAGAGACCCAGTACTTC. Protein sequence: CASSLGTLYQETQYF.

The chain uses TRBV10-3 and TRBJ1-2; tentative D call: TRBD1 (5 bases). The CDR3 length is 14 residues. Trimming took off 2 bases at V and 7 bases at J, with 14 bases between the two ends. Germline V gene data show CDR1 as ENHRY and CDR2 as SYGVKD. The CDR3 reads CAISEEGSGVGYTF. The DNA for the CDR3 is TGTGCCATCAGTGAGGAAGGGTCGGGGGTTGGCTACACCTTC.